A few counts support the clone carrying this T cell receptor beta chain. What it recognizes is unknown. The data were obtained in a study of CD8 T cells in ankylosing spondylitis. Study-level results: Clones linked to disease were reported to show significant enrichment in matched ankylosing spondylitis synovial fluid. Existing reports had already noted some motif variants in reactive arthritis synovial fluid and blood. Clones linked to disease, bearing a CD8+ phenotype, were relatively rare in peripheral blood.

V dropped 4 bases and J dropped 5 bases, with 13 bases sitting between them. The CDR3 spans 13 residues. Germline values: CDR1 SGHRS, CDR2 YFSETQ. Construction of TCR beta libraries was performed using quantitative 5'-RACE with molecular barcodes. TCRdb re-called the 5' RACE reads with MiXCR, one entry per CDR3 protein. Among roughly 150,000 distinct CDR3 sequences listed, roughly a third were seen once. The J gene is TRBJ2-7, the V gene TRBV5-1; D could derive from TRBD1 or TRBD2 (5 bases each). The TCR originated in a male donor with ankylosing spondylitis. Material for sequencing was synovial fluid, either unsorted or a sorted T cell fraction (not recorded which). The CDR3 DNA follows: TGCGCCAGCAGCCTGGTGGGGGTCCACGAGCAGTACTTC. Its protein product is CASSLVGVHEQYF.